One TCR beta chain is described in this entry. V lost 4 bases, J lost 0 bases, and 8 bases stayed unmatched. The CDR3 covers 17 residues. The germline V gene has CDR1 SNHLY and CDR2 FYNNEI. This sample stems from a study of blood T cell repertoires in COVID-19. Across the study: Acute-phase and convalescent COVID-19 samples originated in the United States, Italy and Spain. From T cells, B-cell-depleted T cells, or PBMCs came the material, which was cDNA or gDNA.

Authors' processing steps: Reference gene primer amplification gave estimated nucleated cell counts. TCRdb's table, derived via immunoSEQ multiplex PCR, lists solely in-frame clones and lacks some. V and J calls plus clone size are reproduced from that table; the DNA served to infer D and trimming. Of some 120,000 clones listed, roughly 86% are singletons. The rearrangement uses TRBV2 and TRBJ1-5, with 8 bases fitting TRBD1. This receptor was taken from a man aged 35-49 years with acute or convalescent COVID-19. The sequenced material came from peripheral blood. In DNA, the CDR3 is TGTGCCAGCAGTGTGAAGGGACAGGTGTATAGCAATCAGCCCCAGCATTTT. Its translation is CASSVKGQVYSNQPQHF. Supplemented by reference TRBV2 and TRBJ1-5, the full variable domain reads EPEVTQTPSHQVTQMGQEVILRCVPISNHLYFYWYRQILGQKVEFLVSFYNNEISEKSEIFDDQFSVERPDGSNFTLKIRSTKLEDSAMYFCASSVKGQVYSNQPQHFGDGTRLSIL.